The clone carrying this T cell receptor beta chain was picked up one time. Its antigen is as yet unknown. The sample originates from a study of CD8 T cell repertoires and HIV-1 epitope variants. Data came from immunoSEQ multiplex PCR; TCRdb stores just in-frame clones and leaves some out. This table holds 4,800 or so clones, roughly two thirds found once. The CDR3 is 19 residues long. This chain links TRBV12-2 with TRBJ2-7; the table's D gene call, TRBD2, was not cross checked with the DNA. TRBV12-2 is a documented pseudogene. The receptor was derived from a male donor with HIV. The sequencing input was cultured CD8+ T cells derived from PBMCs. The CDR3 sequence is CASRRKRYGSRRSSYEQYF. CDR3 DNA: TGTGCAAGTCGCCGAAAAAGGTACGGGAGTCGAAGGAGCTCCTACGAGCAGTACTTC.